Following are 9 T cell receptor beta chains from one sample sequenced in a study of cytomegalovirus exposure and HLA in healthy donors. Use of 60 Vbeta and 13 Jbeta primers characterized the PCR. Sequencing was performed with immunoSEQ multiplex PCR; in TCRdb, only in-frame clones are kept and a portion is missing. This table holds under 200,000 clones, roughly 80% found once. The specimen was PBMCs. Every receptor here comes from a man aged 55 to 69 in good health and CMV-seronegative.

This chain links TRBV5-1 with TRBJ2-1, with D perhaps TRBD2 (5 bases). The CDR3 length is 13 residues. Germline values: CDR1 SGHRS, CDR2 YFSETQ. Trimming removed 4 bases at V and 6 bases at J, with 11 bases between. In DNA, the CDR3 is TGCGCCAGCAGCGATGGGAGTCTCAATGAGCAGTTCTTC. Translated: CASSDGSLNEQFF.

This chain links TRBV7-2 with TRBJ2-2, with TRBD1 matching 8 bases. V gave up 3 bases and J gave up 4 bases; unmatched junction bases: 16. The CDR3 length is 19 residues. Germline CDR1 is SGHTA and CDR2 is FQGNSA. In DNA, the CDR3 is TGTGCCAGCAGCTTGTCGGGTGTTTGGCAGGGGGCGGGCACCGGGGAGCTGTTTTTT. Translated, it gives CASSLSGVWQGAGTGELFF.

This sequence joins TRBV2 and TRBJ1-1, with a weak D call TRBD1 (5 bases). The CDR3 is 9 amino acids. V lost 6 bases, J lost 10 bases, and 6 bases lay in between. CDR1 and CDR2 (germline): SNHLY, FYNNEI. This chain's CDR3 is CASRGGAFF. The CDR3 DNA reads TGTGCCAGCAGGGGGGGAGCTTTCTTT.

The chain recombines TRBV5-1 with TRBJ2-3; tentatively, D is TRBD2 (6 bases). The germline gives CDR1 SGHRS, CDR2 YFSETQ. The length of the CDR3 is 15 residues. Trimming stripped 0 bases from V and 3 bases from J, with 11 bases between. The CDR3 DNA reads as TGCGCCAGCAGCTTGGCAAGTGCGGGGACAGATACGCAGTATTTT. Protein: CASSLASAGTDTQYF.

This clone was observed a handful of times. The chain has TRBV4-2 and TRBJ2-2; maybe TRBD1 (6 bases). This CDR3 has 14 residues. V was shortened by 6 bases and J by 1 base, with 9 bases between the two germline ends. Germline loops: CDR1 LGHNA, CDR2 YNFKEQ. CDR3 coding DNA: TGTGCCAGCAGTCAGGACAGGAACACCGGGGAGCTGTTTTTT. This gives the protein CASSQDRNTGELFF.

V is TRBV6-5 and J is TRBJ2-7; 7 nucleotides agree with TRBD1. Trimming cost V 4 bases and J 2 bases; bases outside gene matches: 11. The germline V gene encodes CDR1 MNHEY and CDR2 SVGAGI. CDR3 length: 16 residues. CDR3 sequence reads: CASSSARQGPTYEQYF. The CDR3 nucleotides read TGTGCCAGCAGTTCCGCTCGACAGGGTCCGACCTACGAGCAGTACTTC.

The chain combines TRBV14 with TRBJ1-1; 8 positions match TRBD1. The CDR3 has 15 residues. Germline lookup yields CDR1 SGHDN and CDR2 FVKESK. J gave up 4 bases and V 3 bases, and 7 bases lay outside the gene matches. CDR3 region: CASSHQGALGTEAFF. The CDR3 DNA follows: TGTGCCAGCAGCCATCAGGGGGCTCTGGGCACTGAAGCTTTCTTT. Filled out from reference TRBV14 and TRBJ1-1, the complete variable domain reads EAGVTQFPSHSVIEKGQTVTLRCDPISGHDNLYWYRRVMGKEIKFLLHFVKESKQDESGMPNNRFLAERTGGTYSTLKVQPAELEDSGVYFCASSHQGALGTEAFFGQGTRLTVV.

J is TRBJ2-7 and V is TRBV5-4, with 8 bases aligning to TRBD1. The CDR3 sequence is 16 residues long. Germline CDR1 is SGHNT and CDR2 is YYREEE (reference sequence). Trimming at V came to 0 bases and at J to 4 bases, leaving 9 bases not matched to a gene. CDR3 coding DNA: TGTGCCAGCAGCTTGGGACAGGGGAAAGTTAGGTACGAGCAGTACTTC. Amino acid sequence: CASSLGQGKVRYEQYF.

In this sample, this clone turned up once. This chain links TRBV6-1 with TRBJ2-1; 10 positions match TRBD2. Germline V gene data show CDR1 as MNHNS and CDR2 as SASEGT. V was clipped by 7 bases and J by 3 bases; unmatched bases: 6. The CDR3 covers 15 residues. The CDR3 protein is CASKTGLADYNEQFF. CDR3 DNA: TGTGCCAGCAAAACCGGACTAGCGGACTACAATGAGCAGTTCTTC.